The 27 T cell receptor beta chains given below trace back to one sample, sequenced in a study of T cell responses to AZD1222 COVID-19 vaccine. Measured with immunoSEQ multiplex PCR; TCRdb has only the in-frame clones, and not every one. The sample includes over 100,000 clones, approximately 86% seen only once; the top ten take 3.3%. The sample consisted of peripheral blood, taken 28 days after the second dose of the MenACWY control vaccine. The receptors here all came from an adult who received the MenACWY meningococcal vaccine as a control.

This clone was detected once. The chain has TRBV18 and TRBJ2-5, with 7 bases fitting TRBD2. Germline V gives CDR1 KGHSH, CDR2 LQKENI. The CDR3 is 14 amino acids. V shed 5 bases, J shed 1 base, and the junction held 4 bases outside the gene matches. CDR3 region: CASSRASGQETQYF. The CDR3 DNA reads as TGTGCCAGCTCAAGGGCTAGCGGCCAAGAGACCCAGTACTTC. Based on the CDR3 plus reference TRBV18 and TRBJ2-5, the full variable domain is NAGVMQNPRHLVRRRGQEARLRCSPMKGHSHVYWYRQLPEEGLKFMVYLQKENIIDESGMPKERFSAEFPKEGPSILRIQQVVRGDSAAYFCASSRASGQETQYFGPGTRLLVL.

The rearrangement links TRBV5-6 to TRBJ2-7; no clear D. This CDR3 contains 13 residues. The V gene's germline CDR1 is SGHDT and CDR2 YYEEEE. The V and J ends lost 1 base and 0 bases respectively, with 5 bases between them. In DNA, the CDR3 is TGTGCCAGCAGCTTGCGGAGCTCCTACGAGCAGTACTTC. Translating gives CASSLRSSYEQYF.

The table lists this clone with a few counts. The J gene is TRBJ1-5, the V gene TRBV5-3; D is undetermined. TRBV5-3 carries the ORF label, with uncertain function. Trimming shortened V by 0 bases and J by 0 bases, and 16 bases separated the two germline ends. The CDR3 has 18 amino acids. DNA of the CDR3: TGTGCCAGAAGCTTGGTATCGGCCCAAATTTATAGCAATCAGCCCCAGCATTTT. This sequence encodes CARSLVSAQIYSNQPQHF.

The gene calls are TRBV6-2 or TRBV6-3 and TRBJ2-7, with a weak D call TRBD2 (6 bases). Germline CDR1 MNHEY, CDR2 SVGEGT. The CDR3 has 14 residues. Deletions cut 2 bases from V and 0 bases from J, with 8 bases between. The CDR3 reads CASSYGGISYEQYF. CDR3 nucleotide sequence: TGTGCCAGCAGTTACGGAGGGATCTCCTACGAGCAGTACTTC.

CDR3 amino acids: CASSPSYEQYF. Written as DNA, the CDR3 is TGCGCCAGCAGCCCAAGCTACGAGCAGTACTTC. The chain recombines TRBV5-1 with TRBJ2-7; no definite D call. Germline V lookup: CDR1 SGHRS, CDR2 YFSETQ. The CDR3 is 11 residues long. Trimming pared 4 bases from V and 3 bases from J, leaving 5 bases between.

The rearrangement joins TRBV5-4 to TRBJ2-1, with TRBD1 matching 8 bases. The ends lost 0 bases at V and 7 bases at J; junction bases unmatched: 9. Germline V lookup: CDR1 SGHNT, CDR2 YYREEE (reference sequence). This CDR3 region has 16 residues. DNA of the CDR3: TGTGCCAGCAGCTTGGCACCGACAGGGGTTATGAATGAGCAGTTCTTC. Translation: CASSLAPTGVMNEQFF.

This clone has a single count. V is TRBV19 and J is TRBJ1-1; possible D gene TRBD1, 5 bases. Deletions cut 3 bases from V and 3 bases from J, with 20 bases between. The CDR3 contains 17 residues. Germline CDR1 is LNHDA and CDR2 is SQIVND (reference sequence). For the CDR3, the DNA is TGTGCCAGTAGTATGGGCCGGGCGGGGGATTGGGACACTGAAGCTTTCTTT. Translated, it gives CASSMGRAGDWDTEAFF.

DNA for the CDR3: TGCGCCAGCAGCTTCTCTACAAGAACCGGAACTGAAGCTTTCTTT. Its protein is CASSFSTRTGTEAFF. The chain has TRBV5-1 and TRBJ1-1; D unresolved. Trimming took 2 bases from V and 5 from J, leaving 16 bases between them. CDR1 SGHRS and CDR2 YFSETQ come from the germline V gene. The CDR3 extends over 15 amino acids.

The gene calls are TRBV27 and TRBJ1-5; D gene ambiguous. The CDR3 is made up of 14 amino acids. Looked up from germline, CDR1 is MNHEY and CDR2 is SMNVEV (reference sequence). V dropped 3 bases and J dropped 5 bases, with 11 bases sitting between them. DNA for the CDR3: TGTGCCAGCAGTTTTAATCAGGCATATCAGCCCCAGCATTTT. This gives the protein CASSFNQAYQPQHF.

Notes on this clone: Distinct nucleotide sequences in the sample also encode this CDR3. The genes are TRBV5-1 and TRBJ1-2; no firm D call. This CDR3 is built from 15 residues. V was pared by 1 base and J by 0 bases, with 10 bases between. In germline, CDR1 is SGHRS, CDR2 YFSETQ. CDR3 coding DNA: TGCGCCAGCAGCTTGTCGGGCAGGACTAACTATGGCTACACCTTC. Its translation is CASSLSGRTNYGYTF.

The chain couples TRBV7-9 to TRBJ2-1; D possibly matches TRBD1 or TRBD2 (5 bases each). This CDR3 has 14 amino acids. CDR1 and CDR2 from the germline V gene are SEHNR and FQNEAQ (reference sequence). V shed 2 bases and J shed 7 bases, with 12 bases lying between them. CDR3 in amino acids: CASSLTWDVNEQFF. The CDR3 DNA reads as TGTGCCAGCAGCTTAACCTGGGACGTAAATGAGCAGTTCTTC.

This chain uses TRBV29-1 with TRBJ1-1; D unclear. The CDR3 totals 9 residues. Trimming pared 4 bases from V and 8 bases from J, leaving 5 bases between. Germline CDR1 is SQVTM and CDR2 is ANQGSEA. The DNA of the CDR3 is TGCAGCGTTGGTGGAGAAGCTTTCTTT. Amino acids: CSVGGEAFF.

To note about this clone: This specimen includes other DNA sequences encoding the same CDR3. The rearrangement links TRBV11-2 to TRBJ2-3; D call uncertain. V shed 3 bases and J shed 5 bases, with 9 bases lying between them. CDR1 SGHAT and CDR2 FQNNGV come from the germline V gene. CDR3 size: 13 residues. CDR3 nucleotide sequence: TGTGCCAGCAGCTTGACGAATGGAGATACGCAGTATTTT. Amino acid sequence: CASSLTNGDTQYF.

The rearrangement links TRBV15 to TRBJ1-2; D not certain. CDR1 and CDR2 from the germline V gene are LNHNV and YYDKDF (reference sequence). The V gene lost 0 bases and the J gene lost 7 bases, with 9 bases spanning the gap. The CDR3 runs 13 residues. The DNA for the CDR3 is TGTGCCACCAGCAGAGACGGGTCGTTTGGCTACACCTTC. Translating gives CATSRDGSFGYTF.

V usage is TRBV29-1 and J usage is TRBJ2-7; 9 bases match TRBD2. V trimming: 4 bases; J trimming: 0 bases; junction bases outside the gene matches: 7. The CDR3 has 15 amino acids. Germline V CDR1 and CDR2: SQVTM, ANQGSEA. In DNA form, the CDR3 reads TGCAGCGTTGGCGGGGGGGCTTTTCTCTCCTACGAGCAGTACTTC. Translating it yields CSVGGGAFLSYEQYF.

The V call is TRBV6-5, the J call TRBJ1-4; tentative D call: TRBD1 (5 bases). Germline V gives CDR1 MNHEY, CDR2 SVGAGI. The germline V and J ends were trimmed by 5 bases and 5 bases, with 15 bases remaining between them. This CDR3 spans 15 amino acids. CDR3 sequence reads: CASSPRWGRNEKLFF. Written as DNA, the CDR3 is TGTGCCAGCAGTCCCCGATGGGGACGGAATGAAAAACTGTTTTTT.

This clone was observed a handful of times. This chain joins TRBV11-2 and TRBJ2-1; D is uncertain. This CDR3 spans 13 amino acids. The V end was cut by 0 bases, the J end by 3 bases, with 3 bases between. Germline V lookup: CDR1 SGHAT, CDR2 FQNNGV. CDR3 sequence (DNA): TGTGCCAGCAGCTTAGATCGCTACAATGAGCAGTTCTTC. Translation: CASSLDRYNEQFF.

This chain connects TRBV7-2 to TRBJ2-7; D is possibly TRBD2 (5 bases). This CDR3 spans 13 amino acids. Germline V gives CDR1 SGHTA, CDR2 FQGNSA. V was cut by 1 base and J by 6 bases, with 10 bases left in between. Written as DNA, the CDR3 is TGTGCCAGCAGCTTAGAAAGGGCGGGCGAGCAGTACTTC. This codes for CASSLERAGEQYF.

The V call is TRBV19, the J call TRBJ2-2; 7 bases agree with TRBD1. V trimming: 4 bases; J trimming: 5 bases; junction bases outside the gene matches: 10. The length of the CDR3 is 16 residues. Germline CDR1 reads LNHDA; CDR2 reads SQIVND (reference sequence). The chain's CDR3 is CASSKRVTGSTGELFF. In DNA, the CDR3 is TGTGCCAGTAGTAAACGAGTGACAGGGTCAACCGGGGAGCTGTTTTTT.

The V call is TRBV4-1, the J call TRBJ1-3; the D gene is possibly TRBD1 (5 bases). Germline assignment: CDR1 MGHRA and CDR2 YSYEKL. The CDR3 length is 17 residues. Trimming stripped 0 bases from V and 3 bases from J, with 15 bases between. The CDR3 spells CASSQDRVREYGNTIYF. The CDR3 nucleotides are TGCGCCAGCAGCCAAGATCGGGTCAGGGAGTATGGAAACACCATATATTTT.

V gene TRBV7-8 combines with J gene TRBJ2-6, with TRBD1 as a possible D gene (6 bases). The CDR3 runs 16 residues. The V end was cut by 2 bases, the J end by 2 bases, with 10 bases between. CDR1 is SGHVS, CDR2 FQNEAQ, per germline. This CDR3 is CASSLIGGTGANVLTF. The CDR3 DNA sequence: TGTGCCAGCAGCTTAATAGGGGGTACTGGGGCCAACGTCCTGACTTTC.

The chain recombines TRBV4-3 with TRBJ1-2; D is possibly TRBD1 (6 bases). Germline CDR1 reads LGHNA; CDR2 reads YSLEER. V lost 0 bases, J lost 7 bases, and 18 bases lay in between. There are 16 residues in the CDR3. CDR3 in amino acids: CASSQEAPPGVGGYTF. CDR3 nucleotide sequence: TGCGCCAGCAGCCAAGAAGCCCCCCCAGGGGTCGGTGGCTACACCTTC.

The chain joins TRBV6-6 to TRBJ2-5; the D gene is possibly TRBD2 (5 bases). Germline CDR1 MNHNY, CDR2 SVGAGI (reference sequence). The V end was cut by 6 bases, the J end by 0 bases, with 11 bases between. There are 14 residues in the CDR3. The CDR3 nucleotides read TGTGCCAGCAGGCCACTAGTACACCAAGAGACCCAGTACTTC. Its translation is CASRPLVHQETQYF.

The rearrangement uses TRBV13 and TRBJ1-5; D gene ambiguous. V lost 4 bases and J 0 bases, leaving 10 bases between the germline ends. The CDR3 is 15 amino acids. Germline values: CDR1 PRHDT, CDR2 FYEKMQ (reference sequence). CDR3 region: CASSSRTDSNQPQHF. The CDR3 nucleotides read TGTGCCAGCAGCTCCCGGACGGATAGCAATCAGCCCCAGCATTTT.

This clone was picked up a small number of times. CDR3 region: CASSPQGADNEKLFF. The CDR3 DNA follows: TGTGCCAGCAGTCCTCAGGGGGCGGATAATGAAAAACTGTTTTTT. This chain connects TRBV2 to TRBJ1-4; 8 nucleotides line up with TRBD1. Germline-derived CDR1 and CDR2 are SNHLY and FYNNEI. This CDR3 contains 15 residues. The junction had 6 bases not matched to a gene; V was cut back by 5 bases and J by 4 bases.

The V gene is TRBV19, the J gene TRBJ1-2, with D tentatively TRBD1 (5 bases). V dropped 0 bases and J dropped 1 base, with 12 bases sitting between them. Germline V gives CDR1 LNHDA, CDR2 SQIVND (reference sequence). The CDR3 loop spans 16 amino acids. The CDR3 protein is CASSIDRAGLNYGYTF. The CDR3 nucleotides read TGTGCCAGTAGTATAGATCGTGCGGGGCTTAACTATGGCTACACCTTC.

As DNA, the CDR3 is TGTGCCAGCAGCTTAGGGGTTGGAGGGTCTGCTGAAGCTTTCTTT. Its protein product is CASSLGVGGSAEAFF. This sequence joins TRBV7-6 and TRBJ1-1; the D is unclear. V was pared by 1 base and J by 6 bases, with 15 bases between. Per the germline V gene, CDR1 is SGHVS and CDR2 is FNYEAQ. This CDR3 comprises 15 residues.